The 13 T cell receptor beta chains listed next were all sequenced from one sample in a study of CD8+CD57+ T cells in acquired aplastic anemia. Individuals selected for sequencing had exhibited CD8+CD57+ cell expansion on flow cytometry. Template material for TCR beta VDJ and CDR3 profiling consisted of genomic DNA. TCRdb re-called the reads with MiXCR, one entry per CDR3 protein. The data contain under 350,000 distinct CDR3 sequences, roughly 59% of them seen just once; the ten biggest clones take up 1.3%. Sequenced: sorted CD4+, CD8+, or CD8+CD57+ T cells (not recorded which) from PBMCs. The receptors here all came from a human donor with aplastic anemia.

CDR3 protein: CASTPSGANTGELFF. The CDR3 nucleotides read TGTGCCAGCACTCCTAGCGGGGCGAACACCGGGGAGCTGTTTTTT. This chain connects TRBV12-3 or TRBV12-4 to TRBJ2-2; TRBD2 matches 9 bases. V dropped 7 bases and J dropped 0; count of bases not matched to a gene: 3. The CDR3 contains 15 residues.

As to this clonotype: One junction end disagrees with the germline gene, perhaps due to a read error. The chain couples TRBV20-1 to TRBJ2-6, with 7 positions matching TRBD1. The length of the CDR3 is 12 residues. The germline V gene has CDR1 DFQATT and CDR2 SNEGSKA (reference sequence). CDR3 bases: TGCAGTGCTGATGGGACAGCCAACACTGAAGCTTTC. Amino acid sequence: CSADGTANTEAF.

The chain carries TRBV20-1 and TRBJ2-3, with 10 bases identical to TRBD2. The CDR3 consists of 14 residues. The V gene end was trimmed by 6 bases and the J gene end by 11 bases; junction bases not matched to a gene: 14. Germline V gives CDR1 DFQATT, CDR2 SNEGSKA (reference sequence). CDR3 loop: CSASGLATYNEQYF. CDR3 nucleotide sequence: TGCAGTGCCTCGGGACTAGCGACCTACAATGAGCAGTATTTT.

This clonotype came up many times. The chain joins TRBV3-1 to TRBJ2-5; no definite D call. This CDR3 is built from 13 residues. Germline V gene sequence: CDR1 LGHDT, CDR2 YNNKEL (reference sequence). V was clipped by 1 base and J by 1 base, with 4 bases between them. CDR3 sequence (DNA): TGTGCCAGCAGCCAAGGGATCCAAGAGACCCAGTACTTC. Protein sequence: CASSQGIQETQYF.

About this clonotype: Germline is not matched at one junction end, which may reflect a read error. The chain joins TRBV19 to TRBJ2-5; D is uncertain. Germline V gene data show CDR1 as LNHDA and CDR2 as SQIVND (reference sequence). This CDR3 comprises 12 residues. The CDR3 region has the DNA TGTGCCAGTGGTATGGGTTGGGAGACCCAGTACTTC. It yields the protein CASGMGWETQYF.

This clonotype was recorded many times. This chain links TRBV5-1 with TRBJ1-2; D gene unclear. From germline, CDR1 is SGHRS and CDR2 YFSETQ. V gave up 4 bases and J gave up 4 bases, with 14 bases separating them. The CDR3 is made up of 14 amino acids. The CDR3 bases are TGCGCCAGCAGCGAGCTCGACATAGGCTATGGCTACACCTTC. Translated, it gives CASSELDIGYGYTF.

This CDR3 reads CATKREGPLEQYF. For the CDR3, the DNA is TGTGCCACCAAGCGGGAGGGTCCCCTCGAGCAGTACTTC. The genes are TRBV10-3 and TRBJ2-7; 10 nucleotides align to TRBD2. The CDR3 length is 13 residues. Looked up from germline, CDR1 is ENHRY and CDR2 is SYGVKD. J gave up 6 bases and V 10 bases, and 9 bases lay outside the gene matches.

This clonotype came up once. This sequence joins TRBV12-5 and TRBJ1-2, with D possibly TRBD1 on 5 matching bases. V was shortened by 3 bases and J by 2 bases, with 10 bases between the two germline ends. The CDR3 totals 14 residues. CDR1 LGHNT and CDR2 FRNRAP come from the germline V gene. CDR3 in DNA: TGTGCTAGTGGTTTTTCCGACAGAAACTATGGCTACACCTTC. As protein: CASGFSDRNYGYTF.

This chain links TRBV20-1 with TRBJ2-3; TRBD2 is a possible D gene (7 bases). The V gene lost 4 bases and the J gene lost 0 bases, with 11 bases spanning the gap. Germline V gene sequence: CDR1 DFQATT, CDR2 SNEGSKA (reference sequence). There are 14 residues in the CDR3. This CDR3 reads CSATGRGSTDTQYF. The CDR3 region has the DNA TGCAGTGCTACGGGGAGGGGGAGCACAGATACGCAGTATTTT.

Of note for this clonotype: The CDR3 does not end in the conserved phenylalanine or tryptophan, so this is likely a read error. CDR3 amino acids: CSASSGDSGYTL. CDR3 in DNA: TGCAGCGCTTCATCGGGGGATTCTGGCTACACCCTC. J is TRBJ1-2 and V is TRBV29-1; possibly TRBD1 for D (5 bases). Trimming pared 7 bases from V and 7 bases from J, leaving 16 bases between. This CDR3 contains 12 residues. Per germline, CDR1 SQVTM and CDR2 ANQGSEA.

The rearrangement uses TRBV7-3 and TRBJ1-2; weak D call: TRBD1 (5 bases). The CDR3 runs to 15 residues. Germline V gene sequence: CDR1 SGHTA, CDR2 FQGTGA. V was shortened by 5 bases and J by 3 bases, with 16 bases between the two germline ends. CDR3 bases: TGTGCCAGCAGCCCCCGGGGAGGGGCGGACTATGGCTACACCTTC. The encoded protein is CASSPRGGADYGYTF. Based on the CDR3 plus reference TRBV7-3 and TRBJ1-2, the full variable domain is GAGVSQTPSNKVTEKGKYVELRCDPISGHTALYWYRQSLGQGPEFLIYFQGTGAADDSGLPNDRFFAVRPEGSVSTLKIQRTERGDSAVYLCASSPRGGADYGYTFGSGTRLTVV.

This clonotype was counted many times. V is TRBV5-1 and J is TRBJ2-2, with a weak D call TRBD1 (6 bases). The germline V gene encodes CDR1 SGHRS and CDR2 YFSETQ. This CDR3 has 15 amino acids. Trimming stripped 0 bases from V and 5 bases from J, with 11 bases between. The DNA for the CDR3 is TGCGCCAGCAGCTTGGCTAGGGGGTATACCGGGGAGCTGTTTTTT. Translation gives CASSLARGYTGELFF.

This clonotype has just a few counts. The chain employs TRBV20-1 and TRBJ2-7; D call uncertain. Trimming removed 0 bases from V and 3 bases from J, with 6 bases in between. This CDR3 region has 12 residues. Germline V CDR1 and CDR2: DFQATT, SNEGSKA (reference sequence). The CDR3: CSARDAVYEQYF. Here the CDR3 DNA reads TGCAGTGCTAGAGACGCAGTCTACGAGCAGTACTTC.